This T cell receptor (beta chain) was identified in a study of T-cell memory formation after mild COVID-19. Broader study findings: There was a balanced CD4/CD8 profile in clones contracting day 15 to 85, and later expanders leaned CD4+.

Germline loops: CDR1 SGHTA, CDR2 FQGNSA. This CDR3 contains 17 residues. Trimming pared 5 bases from V and 2 bases from J, leaving 21 bases between. Constant-segment primers served in 5'RACE that generated TCR alpha and TCR beta cDNA libraries bearing sample barcodes and UMIs. MiXCR, applied by TCRdb to the 5' RACE reads, yields one record per CDR3 protein. This table holds about half a million distinct CDR3 sequences, around a sixth found once. A remark on this clonotype: What it binds is unknown.

This TCR was sampled from an adult woman who had mild COVID-19 (a few samples of this study predate the infection). Cell type and time point are not known. Sequenced input: PBMCs or a T cell subset sorted from them (not recorded which). This sequence joins TRBV7-2 and TRBJ1-2; TRBD1 might be the D (5 bases). CDR3 loop: CASSLLSGLGVNYGYTF. CDR3 coding DNA: TGTGCCAGCAGCCTCCTGTCAGGGCTGGGTGTGAACTATGGCTACACCTTC. Full variable domain (outside the CDR3, taken from reference TRBV7-2 and TRBJ1-2): GAGVSQSPSNKVTEKGKDVELRCDPISGHTALYWYRQSLGQGLEFLIYFQGNSAPDKSGLPSDRFSAERTGGSVSTLTIQRTQQEDSAVYLCASSLLSGLGVNYGYTFGSGTRLTVV.